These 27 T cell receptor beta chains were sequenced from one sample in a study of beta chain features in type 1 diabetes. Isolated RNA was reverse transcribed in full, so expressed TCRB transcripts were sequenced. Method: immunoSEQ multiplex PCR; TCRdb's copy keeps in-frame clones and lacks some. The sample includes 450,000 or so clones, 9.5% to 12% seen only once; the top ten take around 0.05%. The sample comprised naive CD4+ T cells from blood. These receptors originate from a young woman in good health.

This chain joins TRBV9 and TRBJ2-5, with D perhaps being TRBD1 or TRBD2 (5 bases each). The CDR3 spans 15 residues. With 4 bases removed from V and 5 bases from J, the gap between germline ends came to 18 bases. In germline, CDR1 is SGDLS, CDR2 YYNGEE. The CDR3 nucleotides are TGTGCCAGCAGCCTCAGGGCGCTAGCACGGGAGACCCAGTACTTC. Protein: CASSLRALARETQYF.

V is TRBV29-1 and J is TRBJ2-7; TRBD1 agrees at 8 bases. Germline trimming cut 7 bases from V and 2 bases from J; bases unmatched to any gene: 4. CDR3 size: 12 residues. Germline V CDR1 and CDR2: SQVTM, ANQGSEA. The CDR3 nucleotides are TGCAGCGCCCTGGGACAGGCCTACGAGCAGTACGTC. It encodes CSALGQAYEQYV.

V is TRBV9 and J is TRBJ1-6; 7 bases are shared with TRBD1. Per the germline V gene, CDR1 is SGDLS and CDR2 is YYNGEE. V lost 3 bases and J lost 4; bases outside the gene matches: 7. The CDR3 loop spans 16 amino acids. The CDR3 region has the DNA TGTGCCAGCAGCGCCCCTGCGACAGGGTATAATTCACCCCTCCACTTT. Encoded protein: CASSAPATGYNSPLHF. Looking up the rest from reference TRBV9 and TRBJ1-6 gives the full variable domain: DSGVTQTPKHLITATGQRVTLRCSPRSGDLSVYWYQQSLDQGLQFLIQYYNGEERAKGNILERFSAQQFPDLHSELNLSSLELGDSALYFCASSAPATGYNSPLHFGNGTRLTVT.

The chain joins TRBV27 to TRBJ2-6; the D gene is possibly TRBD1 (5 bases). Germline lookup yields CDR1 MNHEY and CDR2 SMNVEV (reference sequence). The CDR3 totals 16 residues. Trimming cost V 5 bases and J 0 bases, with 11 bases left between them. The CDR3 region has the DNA TGTGCCAGCAGTCAGGGTTTGAACTCTGGGGCCAACGTCCTGACTTTC. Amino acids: CASSQGLNSGANVLTF.

DNA for the CDR3: TGTGCCAGCAGCTTTATCAGGAACAATGAGCAGTTCTTC. This encodes CASSFIRNNEQFF. This chain links TRBV7-2 with TRBJ2-1, with D unclear. Between the trimmed V and J ends, which lost 3 bases and 5 bases, there was a span of 8 bases. The CDR3 length is 13 residues. Germline-derived CDR1 and CDR2 are SGHTA and FQGNSA.

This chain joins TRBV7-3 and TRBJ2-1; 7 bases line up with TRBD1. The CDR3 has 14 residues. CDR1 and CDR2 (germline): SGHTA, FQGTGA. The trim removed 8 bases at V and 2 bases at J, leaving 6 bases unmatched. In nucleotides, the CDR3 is TGTGCCAGCGGGGTCGGGACAGCCTACAATGAGCAGTTCTTC. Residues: CASGVGTAYNEQFF.

CDR3 sequence: CAISATAGPAEQYV. DNA of the CDR3: TGTGCCATCAGTGCAACGGCAGGGCCGGCCGAGCAGTACGTC. V is TRBV10-3 and J is TRBJ2-7; a possible D gene is TRBD1 (5 bases). V shed 4 bases and J shed 6 bases, with 16 bases lying between them. The CDR3 loop spans 14 amino acids. Germline CDR1 is ENHRY and CDR2 is SYGVKD.

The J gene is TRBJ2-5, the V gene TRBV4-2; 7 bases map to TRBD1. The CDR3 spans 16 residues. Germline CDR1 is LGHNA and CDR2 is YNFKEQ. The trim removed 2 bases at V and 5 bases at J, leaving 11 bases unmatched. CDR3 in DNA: TGTGCCAGCAGCCAACCGAAGACAGGGAATGGTGAGACCCAGTACTTC. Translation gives CASSQPKTGNGETQYF.

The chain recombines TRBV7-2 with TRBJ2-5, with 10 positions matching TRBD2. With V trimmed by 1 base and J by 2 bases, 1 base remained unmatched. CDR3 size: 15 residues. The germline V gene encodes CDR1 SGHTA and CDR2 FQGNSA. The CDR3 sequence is CASSLGSGRQETQYF. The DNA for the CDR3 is TGTGCCAGCAGCTTAGGTAGCGGGAGGCAAGAGACCCAGTACTTC.

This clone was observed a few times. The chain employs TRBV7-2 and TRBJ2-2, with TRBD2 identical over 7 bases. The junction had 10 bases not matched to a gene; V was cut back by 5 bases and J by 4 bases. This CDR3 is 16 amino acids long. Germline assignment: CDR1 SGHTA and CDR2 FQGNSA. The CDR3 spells CASSQPGGRTTGELFF. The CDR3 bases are TGTGCCAGCAGCCAACCGGGCGGGAGAACCACCGGGGAGCTGTTTTTT.

The CDR3: CASSRPGQQETQYF. The CDR3 DNA follows: TGTGCCAGTAGTCGACCGGGACAACAAGAGACCCAGTACTTC. This chain joins TRBV19 and TRBJ2-5; tentatively, D is TRBD1 (6 bases). Germline V lookup: CDR1 LNHDA, CDR2 SQIVND (reference sequence). Trimming stripped 5 bases from V and 2 bases from J, with 12 bases between. CDR3 length: 14 residues.

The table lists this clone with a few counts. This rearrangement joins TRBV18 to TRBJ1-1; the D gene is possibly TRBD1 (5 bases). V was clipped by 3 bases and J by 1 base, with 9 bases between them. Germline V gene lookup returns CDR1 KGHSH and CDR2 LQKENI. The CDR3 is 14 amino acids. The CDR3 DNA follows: TGTGCCAGCTCACCTTCCGGGGCGAACACTGAAGCTTTCTTT. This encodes CASSPSGANTEAFF.

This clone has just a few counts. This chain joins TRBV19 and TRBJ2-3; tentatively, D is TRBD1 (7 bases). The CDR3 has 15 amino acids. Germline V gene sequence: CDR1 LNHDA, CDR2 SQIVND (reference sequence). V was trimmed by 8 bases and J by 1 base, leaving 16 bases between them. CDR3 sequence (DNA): TGTGCCAGTTTCCAGGGGGGAACGGGCACAGATACGCAGTATTTT. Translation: CASFQGGTGTDTQYF.

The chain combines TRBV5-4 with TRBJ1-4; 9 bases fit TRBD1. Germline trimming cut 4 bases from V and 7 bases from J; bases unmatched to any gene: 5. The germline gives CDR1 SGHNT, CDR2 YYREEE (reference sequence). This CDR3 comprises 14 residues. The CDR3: CASSRTGGGEKLFF. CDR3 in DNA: TGTGCCAGCAGCCGAACAGGGGGCGGTGAAAAACTGTTTTTT.

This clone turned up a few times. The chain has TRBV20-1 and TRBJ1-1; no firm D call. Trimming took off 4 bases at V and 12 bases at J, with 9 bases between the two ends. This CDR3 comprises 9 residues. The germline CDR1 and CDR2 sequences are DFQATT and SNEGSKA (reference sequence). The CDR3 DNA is TGCAGTGCTAACGATGGGACTTTCTTT. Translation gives CSANDGTFF.

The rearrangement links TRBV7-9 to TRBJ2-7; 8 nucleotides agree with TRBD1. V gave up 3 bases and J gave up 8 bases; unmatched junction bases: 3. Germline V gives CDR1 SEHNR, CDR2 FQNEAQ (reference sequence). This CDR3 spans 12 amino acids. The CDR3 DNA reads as TGTGCCAGCAGCTTTGGACAGGGCCAGCAGTACGTC. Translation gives CASSFGQGQQYV.

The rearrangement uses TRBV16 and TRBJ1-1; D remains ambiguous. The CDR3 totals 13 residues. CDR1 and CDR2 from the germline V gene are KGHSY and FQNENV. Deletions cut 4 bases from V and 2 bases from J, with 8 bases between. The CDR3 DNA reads TGTGCCAGCAGCCCCCAAGCCAACACTGAAGCTTTCTTT. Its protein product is CASSPQANTEAFF.

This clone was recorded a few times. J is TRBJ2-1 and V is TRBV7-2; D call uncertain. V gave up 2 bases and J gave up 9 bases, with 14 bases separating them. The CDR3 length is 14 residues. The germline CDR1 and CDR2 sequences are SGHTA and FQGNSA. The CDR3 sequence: CASSLSSLPSEQFF. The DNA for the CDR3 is TGTGCCAGCAGCTTAAGCTCTCTTCCGAGTGAGCAGTTCTTC. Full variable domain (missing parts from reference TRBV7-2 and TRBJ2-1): GAGVSQSPSNKVTEKGKDVELRCDPISGHTALYWYRQSLGQGLEFLIYFQGNSAPDKSGLPSDRFSAERTGGSVSTLTIQRTQQEDSAVYLCASSLSSLPSEQFFGPGTRLTVL.

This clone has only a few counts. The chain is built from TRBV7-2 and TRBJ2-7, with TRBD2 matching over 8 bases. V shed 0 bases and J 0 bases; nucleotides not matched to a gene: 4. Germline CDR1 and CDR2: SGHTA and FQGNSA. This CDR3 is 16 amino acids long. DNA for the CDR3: TGTGCCAGCAGCTTAGCGAGGGGGACTAGCTCCTACGAGCAGTACGTC. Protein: CASSLARGTSSYEQYV.

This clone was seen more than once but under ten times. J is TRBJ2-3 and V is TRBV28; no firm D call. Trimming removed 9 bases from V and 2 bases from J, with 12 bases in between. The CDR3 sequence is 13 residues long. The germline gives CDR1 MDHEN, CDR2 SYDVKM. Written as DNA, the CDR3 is TGTGCCAGTCGTGACACCGCCACAGATACGCAGTATTTT. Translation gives CASRDTATDTQYF.

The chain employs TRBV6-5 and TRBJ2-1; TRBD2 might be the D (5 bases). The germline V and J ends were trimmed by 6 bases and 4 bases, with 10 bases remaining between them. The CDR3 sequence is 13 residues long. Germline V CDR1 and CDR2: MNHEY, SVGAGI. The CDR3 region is CASRESGYNEQFF. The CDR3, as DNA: TGTGCCAGCAGGGAGTCGGGATACAATGAGCAGTTCTTC.

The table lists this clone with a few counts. Here the CDR3 reads CASSPRGITNNEQFF. Here the CDR3 DNA reads TGTGCCAGCAGCCCCCGGGGCATAACCAACAATGAGCAGTTCTTC. The chain employs TRBV7-9 and TRBJ2-1; D could derive from TRBD1 or TRBD2 (5 bases each). The CDR3 covers 15 residues. Per germline, CDR1 SEHNR and CDR2 FQNEAQ (reference sequence). Between the trimmed V and J ends, which lost 5 bases and 5 bases, there was a span of 16 bases.

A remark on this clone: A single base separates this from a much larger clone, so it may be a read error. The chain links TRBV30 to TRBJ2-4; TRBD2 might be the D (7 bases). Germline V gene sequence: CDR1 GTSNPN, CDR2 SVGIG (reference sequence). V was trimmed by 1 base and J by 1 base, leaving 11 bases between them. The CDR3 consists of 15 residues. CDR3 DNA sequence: TGTGCCTGGAGTGAGGGGGGGCGGGCCAAAAACATTCAGTACTTC. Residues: CAWSEGGRAKNIQYF.

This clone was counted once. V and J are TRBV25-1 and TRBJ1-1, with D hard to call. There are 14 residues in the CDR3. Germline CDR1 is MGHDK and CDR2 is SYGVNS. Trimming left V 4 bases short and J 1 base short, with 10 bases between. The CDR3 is CASSGPGWNTEAFF. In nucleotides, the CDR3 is TGTGCCAGCAGTGGACCGGGTTGGAACACTGAAGCTTTCTTT.

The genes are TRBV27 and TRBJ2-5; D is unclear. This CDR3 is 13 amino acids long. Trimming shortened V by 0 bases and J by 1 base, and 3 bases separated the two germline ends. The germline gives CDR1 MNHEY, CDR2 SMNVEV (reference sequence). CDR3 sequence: CASSLSIQETQYF. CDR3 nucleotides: TGTGCCAGCAGTTTATCTATCCAAGAGACCCAGTACTTC.

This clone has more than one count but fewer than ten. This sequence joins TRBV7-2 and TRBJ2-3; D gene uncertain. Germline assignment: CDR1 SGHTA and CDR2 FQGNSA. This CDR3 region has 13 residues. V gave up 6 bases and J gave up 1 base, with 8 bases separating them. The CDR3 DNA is TGTGCCAGCAGGTTACACCGCACAGATACGCAGTATTTT. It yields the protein CASRLHRTDTQYF.

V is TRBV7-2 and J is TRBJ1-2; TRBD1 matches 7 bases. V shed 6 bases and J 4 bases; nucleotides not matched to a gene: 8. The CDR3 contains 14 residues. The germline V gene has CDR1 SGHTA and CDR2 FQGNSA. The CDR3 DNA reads TGTGCCAGCAGGGATAGACAGGGAAGCTATGGCTACACCTTC. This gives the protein CASRDRQGSYGYTF.